What follows is one TCR beta chain and its context. This specimen belongs to a study of technical replicates of blood from a few donors. The germline V and J ends were trimmed by 2 bases and 6 bases, with 7 bases remaining between them. CDR1 is SQVTM, CDR2 ANQGSEA, per germline. CDR3 size: 11 residues. Only in-frame clones appear in the TCRdb table, and some are missing; sequencing was by immunoSEQ multiplex PCR. Here the sample spans about 62,000 clones, more than 70% being singletons. Sequenced input: PBMCs. This chain links TRBV29-1 with TRBJ1-2; D gene ambiguous. This sequence was found in a human donor in good health. Some clones in this sample may be carry-over from other donors' samples. The CDR3 DNA reads TGCAGCGTTGAAAGCATTGATGGCTACACCTTC. Amino acid sequence: CSVESIDGYTF.